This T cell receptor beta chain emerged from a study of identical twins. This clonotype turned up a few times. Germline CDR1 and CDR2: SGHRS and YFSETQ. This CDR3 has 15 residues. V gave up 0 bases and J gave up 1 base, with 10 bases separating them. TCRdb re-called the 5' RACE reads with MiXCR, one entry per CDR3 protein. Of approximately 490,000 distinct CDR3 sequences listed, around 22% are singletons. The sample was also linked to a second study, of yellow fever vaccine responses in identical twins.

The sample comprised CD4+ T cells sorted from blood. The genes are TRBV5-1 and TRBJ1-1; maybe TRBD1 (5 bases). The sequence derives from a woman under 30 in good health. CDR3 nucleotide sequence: TGCGCCAGCAGCTTGGGGGGACCAGGGAACACTGAAGCTTTCTTT. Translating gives CASSLGGPGNTEAFF.